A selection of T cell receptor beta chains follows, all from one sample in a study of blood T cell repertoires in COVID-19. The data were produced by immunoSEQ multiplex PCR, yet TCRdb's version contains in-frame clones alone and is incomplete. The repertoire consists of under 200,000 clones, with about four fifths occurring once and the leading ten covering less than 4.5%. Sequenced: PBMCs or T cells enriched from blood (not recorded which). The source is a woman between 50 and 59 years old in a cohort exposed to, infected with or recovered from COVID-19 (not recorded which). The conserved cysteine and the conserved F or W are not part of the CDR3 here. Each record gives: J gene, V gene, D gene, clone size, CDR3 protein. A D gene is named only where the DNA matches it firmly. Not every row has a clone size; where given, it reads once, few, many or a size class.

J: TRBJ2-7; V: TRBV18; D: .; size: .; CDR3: ASSPQSGTSSYEQY
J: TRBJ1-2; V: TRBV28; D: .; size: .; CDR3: ASSFVLGKQGTNYGYT
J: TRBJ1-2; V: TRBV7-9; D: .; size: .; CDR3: ASSLSIGMDGYT
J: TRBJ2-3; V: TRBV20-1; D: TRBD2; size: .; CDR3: SASPAGGGIDTQY
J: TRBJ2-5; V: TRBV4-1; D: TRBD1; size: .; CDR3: ASSSPGGTETQY
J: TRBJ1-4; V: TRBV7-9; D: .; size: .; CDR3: ASSFRSGTEKLF
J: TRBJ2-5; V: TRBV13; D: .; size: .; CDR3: ASSIAQETQY
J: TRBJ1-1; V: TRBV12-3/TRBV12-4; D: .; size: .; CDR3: ASSFSAEAF
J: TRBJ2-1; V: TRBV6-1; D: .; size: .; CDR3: ASSERGGWSEQF
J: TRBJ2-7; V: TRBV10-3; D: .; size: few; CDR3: AISESGGRGHYEQY
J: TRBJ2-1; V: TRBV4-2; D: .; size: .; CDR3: ASSYGWASNNEQF
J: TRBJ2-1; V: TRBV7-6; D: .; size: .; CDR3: ASSLRSSASDYNEQF
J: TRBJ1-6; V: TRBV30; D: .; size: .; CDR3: AWSVDYSYNSPLH
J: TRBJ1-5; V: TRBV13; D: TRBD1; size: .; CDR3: ASSLGAGGYSNQPQH
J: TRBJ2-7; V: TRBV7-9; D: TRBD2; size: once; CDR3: ASSLVFRTSEPGEQY
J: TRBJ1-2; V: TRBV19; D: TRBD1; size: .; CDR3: ASRDREDGYT
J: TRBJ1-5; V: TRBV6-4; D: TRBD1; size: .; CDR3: ASSVSGGNNQPQH
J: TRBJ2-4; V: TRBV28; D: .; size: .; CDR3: ASIHRQNLAKNIQY
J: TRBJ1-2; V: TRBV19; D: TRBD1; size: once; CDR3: ASRRTGVVVYGYT
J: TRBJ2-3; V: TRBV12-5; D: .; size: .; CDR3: ASGKGDFITDTQY
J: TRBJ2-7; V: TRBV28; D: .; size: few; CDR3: ASSLPDTIYEQY
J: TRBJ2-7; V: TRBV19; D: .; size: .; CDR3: ASSMREEQY
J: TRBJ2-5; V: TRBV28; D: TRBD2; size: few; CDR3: ASRPPGLAGLQETQY
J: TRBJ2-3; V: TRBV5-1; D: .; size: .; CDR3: ASSLMGDSSTDTQY
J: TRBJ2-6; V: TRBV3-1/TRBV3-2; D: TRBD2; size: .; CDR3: ASSQPGLAVTSGANVLT
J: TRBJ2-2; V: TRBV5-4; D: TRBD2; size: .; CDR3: ASTVFGLAGVYTGELF
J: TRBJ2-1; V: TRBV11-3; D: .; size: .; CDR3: ASSPKKVAGIGNVNEQF
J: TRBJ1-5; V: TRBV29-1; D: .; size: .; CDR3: SVGEVTGQPQH
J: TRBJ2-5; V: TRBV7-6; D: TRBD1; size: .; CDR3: ASSPGQGKTQY
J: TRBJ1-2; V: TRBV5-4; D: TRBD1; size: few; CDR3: ASSIDRGDGYT
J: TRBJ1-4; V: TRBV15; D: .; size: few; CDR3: ATSRVRARGNEKLF
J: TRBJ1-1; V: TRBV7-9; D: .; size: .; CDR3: ASSQGEAF
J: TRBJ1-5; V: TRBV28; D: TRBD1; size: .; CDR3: ASSGQGRQPQH
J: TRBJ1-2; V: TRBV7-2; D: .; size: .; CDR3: ASSLDVAGVYGYT
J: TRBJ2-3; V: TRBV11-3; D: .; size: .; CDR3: ASSAGQFGTDTQY
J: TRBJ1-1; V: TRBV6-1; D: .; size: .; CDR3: ASSEPAELRRNTEAF
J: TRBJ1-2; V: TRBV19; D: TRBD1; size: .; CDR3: ASSVHWTGGSGYT
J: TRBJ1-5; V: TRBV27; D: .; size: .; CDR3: ASSSQGTGNQPQH
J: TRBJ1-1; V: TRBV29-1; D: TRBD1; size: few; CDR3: SVAVFEGGFTTGAEAF
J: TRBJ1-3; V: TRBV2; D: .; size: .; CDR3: ASNLQGNTIY
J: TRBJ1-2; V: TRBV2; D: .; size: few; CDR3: ASSGQDGYT
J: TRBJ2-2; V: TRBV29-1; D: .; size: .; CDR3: SGEDDTGELF
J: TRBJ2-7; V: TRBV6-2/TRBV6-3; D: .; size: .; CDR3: ASSQERQPLYEQY
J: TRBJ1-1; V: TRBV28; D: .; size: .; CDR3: ASSRSRMNTEAF
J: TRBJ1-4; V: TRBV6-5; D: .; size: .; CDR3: ASRDSLNEKLF
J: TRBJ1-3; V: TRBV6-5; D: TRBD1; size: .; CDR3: ASREGQGINTIY
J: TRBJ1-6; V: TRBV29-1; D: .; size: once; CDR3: SVIRRGDSPLH
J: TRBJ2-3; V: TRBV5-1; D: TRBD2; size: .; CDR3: ASSVVGLAGGPSGTDTQY
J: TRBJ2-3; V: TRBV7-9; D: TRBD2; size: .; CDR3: ASSLVLAGSDTQY
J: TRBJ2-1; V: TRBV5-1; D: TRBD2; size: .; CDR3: ASSKEPSGRSGNEQF
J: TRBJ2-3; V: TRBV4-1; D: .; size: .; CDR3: ASSLQGNGPDTQY
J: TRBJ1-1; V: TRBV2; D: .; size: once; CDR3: ASSERQGEAF
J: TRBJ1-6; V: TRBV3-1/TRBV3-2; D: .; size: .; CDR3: ASSQGGTAYNSPLH
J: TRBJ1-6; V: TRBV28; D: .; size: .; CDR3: ASTGGGSYNSPLH
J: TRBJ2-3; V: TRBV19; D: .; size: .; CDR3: ASGGEIAQY
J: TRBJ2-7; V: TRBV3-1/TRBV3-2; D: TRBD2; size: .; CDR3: ASSQEGGRAYEQY
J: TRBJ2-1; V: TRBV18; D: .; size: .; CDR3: ASSLAGYSYNEQF
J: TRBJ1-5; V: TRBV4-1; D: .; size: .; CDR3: ASSQDRSQGTQPQH
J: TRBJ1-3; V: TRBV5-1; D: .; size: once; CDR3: ASSVLGISGNTIY